This entry is about one TCR beta chain. As yet, its antigen is unknown. The source of the sample is a study of blood T cells in healthy people across ages. Study findings and constraints: Possibly, changes in expanded clonotypes were confounded because donor CMV status was unknown. Diversity of TCR beta per million T cells declined in a roughly linear way with age.

Through a sample-barcoded 5' primer and a J-beta primer mix, a second PCR was run for roughly 7 to 11 cycles. From the 5' RACE reads, TCRdb called clonotypes with MiXCR, one entry per CDR3 protein. The table records fewer than 900,000 distinct CDR3 sequences, roughly 44% of them present only once. CDR3 length: 14 amino acids. Germline V gene lookup returns CDR1 SGHAT and CDR2 FQNNGV. The V segment lost 5 bases and the J segment 8 bases; nucleotides outside the gene matches: 9. V and J are TRBV11-2 and TRBJ2-1, with 7 positions matching TRBD2. This receptor was obtained from a woman in her fifties or sixties in good health. The sample comprised blood. Here the CDR3 DNA reads TGTGCCAGCAGCCTGGGACTATTTGTGGATGAGCAGTTCTTC. Amino acid sequence: CASSLGLFVDEQFF. The whole variable domain, remainder taken from reference TRBV11-2 and TRBJ2-1, is EAGVAQSPRYKIIEKRQSVAFWCNPISGHATLYWYQQILGQGPKLLIQFQNNGVVDDSQLPKDRFSAERLKGVDSTLKIQPAKLEDSAVYLCASSLGLFVDEQFFGPGTRLTVL.